This T cell receptor (beta chain) is from a study of OX40 agonist ivuxolimab in advanced cancers. Overall study results and limits: Near-lowest levels of clonal expansion characterized partial responders at 0.1-3.0 mg/kg.

To note about this clone: Its antigen is still unknown.

Data came from immunoSEQ multiplex PCR; TCRdb stores just in-frame clones and leaves some out. The profile shows about 53,000 clones, just under 80% of them singletons. CDR3 size: 19 residues. Germline V CDR1 and CDR2: SGHRS, YFSETQ. Trimming took off 4 bases at V and 3 bases at J, with 26 bases between the two ends. This specimen consisted of CD4+ or CD8+ T cells sorted from blood, obtained in a trial of the OX40 agonist ivuxolimab. This clonotype was sampled from an adult with an advanced solid tumor such as melanoma, head and neck, liver or kidney cancer. The chain is built from TRBV5-1 and TRBJ2-1, with D possibly being TRBD1 or TRBD2 (10 bases each). CDR3 DNA: TGCGCCAGCAGCCCGACAGGGGGCCGAGGACTAGCGGACTACAATGAGCAGTTCTTC. Translating it yields CASSPTGGRGLADYNEQFF.